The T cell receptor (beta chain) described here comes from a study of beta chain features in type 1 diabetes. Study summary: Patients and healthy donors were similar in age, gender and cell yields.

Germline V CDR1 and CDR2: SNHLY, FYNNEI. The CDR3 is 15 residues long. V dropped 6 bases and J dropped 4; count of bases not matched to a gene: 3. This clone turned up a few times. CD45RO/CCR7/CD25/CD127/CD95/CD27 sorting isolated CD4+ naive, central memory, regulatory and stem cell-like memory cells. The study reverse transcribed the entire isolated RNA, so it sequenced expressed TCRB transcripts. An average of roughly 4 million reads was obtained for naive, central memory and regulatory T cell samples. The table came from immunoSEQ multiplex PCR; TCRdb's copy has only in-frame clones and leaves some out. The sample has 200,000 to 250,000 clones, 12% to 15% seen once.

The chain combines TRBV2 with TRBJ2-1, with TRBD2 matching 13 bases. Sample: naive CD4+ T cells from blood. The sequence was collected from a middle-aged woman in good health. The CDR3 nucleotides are TGTGCCAGCAGACCGGGACTAGCGGGATACAATGAGCAGTTCTTC. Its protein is CASRPGLAGYNEQFF.